These T cell receptor beta chains were read from a single sample in a study of blood T cell repertoires in COVID-19. Assay used: immunoSEQ multiplex PCR; TCRdb lists only in-frame clones, some missing. Of 95,000 or so clones in the sample, around 87% were seen once. Material: peripheral blood. These receptors came from a human donor in a cohort sampled during active COVID-19. The CDR3 runs from the conserved cysteine through the conserved F or W. A D gene is named only where the DNA matches it firmly. The size entry is marked missing in some rows and otherwise reads once, few, many or a size class.

J gene | V gene | clone size | D gene | CDR3 protein | CDR3 DNA
TRBJ1-3 | TRBV6-1 | NA | NA | CASSEAIGSSGNTIYF | TGTGCCAGCAGTGAAGCGATCGGGAGCTCTGGAAACACCATATATTTT
TRBJ2-6 | TRBV7-3 | NA | NA | CASSLVSRSGANVLTF | TGTGCCAGCAGCTTAGTGAGTCGCTCTGGGGCCAACGTCCTGACTTTC
TRBJ1-1 | TRBV7-9 | NA | NA | CASSLKGDTEAFF | TGTGCCAGCAGCTTAAAGGGGGACACTGAAGCTTTCTTT
TRBJ1-5 | TRBV4-1 | NA | NA | CASSQVAGGRGQPQHF | TGCGCCAGCAGCCAAGTAGCTGGGGGCAGGGGTCAGCCCCAGCATTTT
TRBJ2-1 | TRBV5-1 | few | NA | CASSLTGSSYNEQFF | TGCGCCAGCAGCTTAACAGGGAGCTCCTACAATGAGCAGTTCTTC
TRBJ1-4 | TRBV20-1 | NA | NA | CGLSGEEKLFF | TGCGGGCTGTCGGGGGAGGAAAAACTGTTTTTT
TRBJ1-2 | TRBV29-1 | NA | NA | CSVDGGGDGYTF | TGCAGCGTTGACGGGGGGGGTGACGGCTACACCTTC
TRBJ2-2 | TRBV10-1 | NA | TRBD1 | CASSRDSRNTGELFF | TGCGCCAGCAGCCGGGACAGTAGGAACACCGGGGAGCTGTTTTTT
TRBJ1-2 | TRBV11-2 | NA | NA | CASAPGLIQGYGYTF | TGTGCCAGCGCTCCGGGGTTAATACAGGGCTATGGCTACACCTTC
TRBJ2-7 | TRBV12-3/TRBV12-4 | NA | NA | CASSFGESEQYF | TGTGCCAGCAGCTTTGGGGAGAGCGAGCAGTACTTC
TRBJ2-1 | TRBV29-1 | NA | TRBD1 | CSVQGQVSYNEQFF | TGCAGCGTCCAAGGACAGGTCTCCTACAATGAGCAGTTCTTC
TRBJ2-1 | TRBV9 | NA | NA | CASSVAGGGQGGDEQFF | TGTGCCAGCAGCGTAGCGGGAGGGGGACAGGGTGGGGATGAGCAGTTCTTC
TRBJ2-7 | TRBV7-2 | NA | TRBD1 | CASSMDRASYEQYF | TGTGCCAGCAGCATGGACAGGGCCTCCTACGAGCAGTACTTC
TRBJ2-5 | TRBV14 | NA | NA | CASSPPAGTQYF | TGTGCCAGCAGCCCCCCCGCGGGGACCCAGTACTTC
TRBJ1-1 | TRBV7-9 | NA | TRBD1 | CASSLEGQFNTEAFF | TGTGCCAGCAGCTTAGAGGGACAGTTTAACACTGAAGCTTTCTTT
TRBJ1-2 | TRBV23-1 | NA | NA | CASGQEDDYGYTF | TGCGCCAGCGGCCAGGAAGATGACTATGGCTACACCTTC
TRBJ2-5 | TRBV4-2 | NA | NA | CASSQVVFSGMETQYF | TGTGCCAGCAGCCAAGTCGTGTTTTCGGGGATGGAGACCCAGTACTTC
TRBJ2-7 | TRBV11-2 | NA | TRBD2 | CASSQEASGVSYEQYF | TGTGCCAGCAGTCAGGAGGCTAGCGGGGTTTCCTACGAGCAGTACTTC
TRBJ2-5 | TRBV5-4 | NA | TRBD1 | CASSRQGSETQYF | TGTGCCAGCAGCCGACAGGGGTCGGAGACCCAGTACTTC
TRBJ1-2 | TRBV19 | NA | NA | CASSIDRRARGGYTF | TGTGCCAGTAGTATAGATCGGAGGGCCCGCGGCGGCTACACCTTC
TRBJ1-3 | TRBV5-4 | NA | NA | CASSLDPGVPGNTIYF | TGTGCCAGCAGCTTGGATCCAGGGGTGCCTGGAAACACCATATATTTT
TRBJ1-2 | TRBV1 | NA | NA | CTSSQDRPGTGNYGYTF | TGCACCAGCAGCCAAGATCGTCCCGGGACAGGGAACTATGGCTACACCTTC
TRBJ1-6 | TRBV7-9 | few | NA | CASSSLGAQSPLHF | TGTGCCAGCAGCTCACTTGGGGCACAGTCACCCCTCCACTTT
TRBJ2-7 | TRBV18 | NA | TRBD2 | CASSRTSGGAYEQYF | TGTGCCAGCTCACGTACTAGCGGGGGGGCCTACGAGCAGTACTTC
TRBJ1-1 | TRBV2 | NA | NA | CASRVQGVRTEAFF | TGTGCCAGCAGAGTACAGGGAGTTAGGACTGAAGCTTTCTTT
TRBJ2-7 | TRBV6-6 | NA | TRBD2 | CASSSRTSGGAYEQYF | TGTGCCAGCAGTTCGCGGACTAGCGGGGGGGCCTACGAGCAGTACTTC
TRBJ2-5 | TRBV11-2 | NA | NA | CASSWREETQYF | TGTGCCAGCAGCTGGAGGGAAGAGACCCAGTACTTC
TRBJ1-6 | TRBV5-4 | NA | TRBD1 | CASSWGDRVNSPLHF | TGTGCCAGCAGCTGGGGGGACAGGGTTAATTCACCCCTCCACTTT
TRBJ1-1 | TRBV4-2 | NA | NA | CASSQEWSTEAFF | TGTGCCAGCAGCCAAGAATGGAGCACTGAAGCTTTCTTT
TRBJ1-5 | TRBV19 | NA | NA | CASSIGATGTRQPQHF | TGTGCCAGTAGTATTGGGGCTACCGGGACACGCCAGCCCCAGCATTTT
TRBJ1-3 | TRBV18 | once | NA | CASSPRTLGSSGNTIYF | TGTGCCAGCTCACCACGGACCCTCGGGAGCTCTGGAAACACCATATATTTT
TRBJ2-1 | TRBV7-3 | NA | NA | CASSSEASRTPKGEQFF | TGTGCCAGCAGCTCGGAGGCTAGTAGGACTCCCAAGGGTGAGCAGTTCTTC
TRBJ2-2 | TRBV7-3 | NA | NA | CASSSGHTNTGELFF | TGTGCCAGCAGCTCCGGACACACGAACACCGGGGAGCTGTTTTTT
TRBJ1-5 | TRBV30 | few | NA | CAWGSGGGGNQPQHF | TGTGCCTGGGGGTCGGGCGGAGGGGGCAATCAGCCCCAGCATTTT
TRBJ1-2 | TRBV5-4 | NA | TRBD1 | CASSSTGESGGYTF | TGTGCCAGCAGCTCGACAGGGGAATCGGGGGGCTACACCTTC
TRBJ2-4 | TRBV12-3/TRBV12-4 | NA | NA | CASSLGGRNIQYF | TGTGCCAGCAGTTTGGGGGGTAGGAACATTCAGTACTTC
TRBJ2-2 | TRBV19 | NA | TRBD1 | CASIQGQGRRSGELFF | TGTGCCAGTATCCAGGGACAGGGGCGCCGTAGCGGGGAGCTGTTTTTT
TRBJ1-3 | TRBV9 | NA | TRBD1 | CASSAGQERGNTIYF | TGTGCCAGCAGCGCGGGACAGGAGAGAGGAAACACCATATATTTT
TRBJ2-3 | TRBV30 | NA | NA | CAWSAVSDTQYF | TGTGCCTGGAGTGCAGTATCAGATACGCAGTATTTT